This T cell receptor beta chain derives from a study of T cell repertoires in cytomegalovirus infection (dated by TCRdb to about 2019). Looking at the study overall: Peptide stimulations targeted recently identified HLA-C-restricted CMV epitopes, whose presentation resists viral immunomodulation, together with well-studied HLA-B-restricted epitopes. Donor HLA type was relevant to the analysis, because carriage of CMV infection together with the matching HLA type was indicated by public TCR beta signatures. The full study reports these points: In both this cohort and an independent approximately 370-donor cohort, the cumulative frequency of public TCR beta family members distinguished carriers of CMV infection plus the relevant HLA type. The ex vivo response was dominated by HLA-C-restricted CMV-specific TCR beta clonotypes, which also provided the single most frequent clonotype in two of eight donors.

The germline V gene yields SGHDN for CDR1 and FVKESK for CDR2. The V end gives up 0 bases and the J end 3 bases, leaving 17 bases in the junction not matched to a gene. Reading from cysteine to phenylalanine, the CDR3 counts 21 amino acids. Only the CDR3 part of the read is kept: 63 bases, read in frame from the first base. TCRdb shows the sequencer as Illumina HiSeq 1500. Clones were called with MiXCR by TCRdb after fastp trimmed the public reads at Q25, and only in-frame beta chains were retained. Rows matching on CDR3 protein sequence are summarized as one entry with the most common DNA and genes. Recorded for this sample are approximately 1,000,000 distinct CDR3 sequences; approximately 31% of them occurred a single time. About an eighth of the sample is in the top ten clones. This clonotype was found a few times. Its recognized antigen is unknown. One base away there is no much larger clone; base qualities are not given.

The sample's treatment or condition, from its label and the paper: in vitro stimulation with specific CMV peptide epitopes to enrich CMV-specific T cells. Material: cultured CD8+ T cells from PBMCs, obtained from culture after CMV antigen stimulation. The TCR sequence derives from a human donor in good health (CMV status not recorded). Some clones in this sample may be carry-over from other donors' samples. The receptor chain draws on TRBV14 and TRBJ2-1, and 10 bases in between align with TRBD2. The CDR3 region has the sequence CASSQDRWNLAGATFYNEQFF. Here is the DNA: TGTGCCAGCAGCCAAGATCGGTGGAATCTAGCGGGGGCCACCTTCTACAATGAGCAGTTCTTC.